This T cell receptor (beta chain) was profiled in a study of T cells in Graves' hyperthyroidism and ophthalmopathy. Whole-study findings and limits: Blood also contained most expanded thyroid clonotypes above 0.001.

V lost 2 bases to trimming and J lost 4 bases, with 14 bases between them. Germline V lookup: CDR1 LNHDA, CDR2 SQIVND (reference sequence). This CDR3 comprises 15 residues. RNA transcripts were the template for amplifying TCR beta CDR3 regions. The HTBI primer set drove a first-round RT-PCR of the TCR CDR3. Each CDR3 protein gets one entry after TCRdb re-called the multiplex PCR reads with MiXCR. The sample includes about 210,000 distinct CDR3 sequences, 15% to 20% of them seen just once. Worth noting for this clonotype: Its target is not known.

Absence of ophthalmopathy progression within 18 months defined stable Graves' hyperthyroidism. With a duration under 2 months, the hyperthyroidism was newly diagnosed in patients aged 18 to 65. This clonotype originated in a man aged 45-60 years with Graves' hyperthyroidism. Material for sequencing was blood. This chain joins TRBV19 and TRBJ1-2; D ambiguous. The DNA for the CDR3 is TGTGCCAGTAGTATAAGAGGCCCGGAGCCCTATGGCTACACCTTC. It codes for CASSIRGPEPYGYTF.